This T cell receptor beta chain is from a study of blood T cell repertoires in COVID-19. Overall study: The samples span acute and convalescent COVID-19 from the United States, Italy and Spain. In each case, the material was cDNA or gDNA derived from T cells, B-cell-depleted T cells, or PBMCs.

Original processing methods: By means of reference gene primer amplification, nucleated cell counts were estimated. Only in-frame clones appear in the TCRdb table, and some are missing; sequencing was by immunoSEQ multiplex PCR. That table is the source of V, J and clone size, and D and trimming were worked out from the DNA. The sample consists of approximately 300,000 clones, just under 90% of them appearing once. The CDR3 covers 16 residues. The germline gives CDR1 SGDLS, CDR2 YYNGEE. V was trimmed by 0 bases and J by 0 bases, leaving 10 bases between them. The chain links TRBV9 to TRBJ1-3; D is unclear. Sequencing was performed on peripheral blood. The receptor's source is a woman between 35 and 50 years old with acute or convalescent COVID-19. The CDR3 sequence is CASSVGPGYSGNTIYF. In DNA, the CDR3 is TGTGCCAGCAGCGTAGGTCCCGGTTACTCTGGAAACACCATATATTTT.